This T cell receptor (beta chain) was identified during a study of blood T cell repertoires in COVID-19. Study-wide context: Nucleic acid was either cDNA or gDNA, and it came from T cells, B-cell-depleted T cells, or PBMCs.

It was during active infection that Seattle patients were enrolled and then longitudinally followed. The CDR3 is 13 residues long. V gave up 10 bases and J gave up 1 base; unmatched junction bases: 6. CDR1 and CDR2 from the germline V gene are SNHLY and FYNNEI. In the authors' workflow: Estimation of nucleated cell counts relied on the amplification of reference gene primers. Generated by immunoSEQ multiplex PCR, the TCRdb table keeps only in-frame clones and is missing some. For V, J and clone size, that table is used; D and trimming come from the DNA. Of over 95,000 clones detected, more than 70% appear once; the ten largest clones hold more than 5%.

The receptor comes from a woman aged 60-75 years with COVID-19, enrolled during active disease. Input material: peripheral blood. The chain is built from TRBV2 and TRBJ1-2, with 7 positions matching TRBD1. CDR3 nucleotide sequence: TGTGCCACATTAGGACAGGTTAACTATGGCTACACCTTC. Its translation: CATLGQVNYGYTF.